Listed here is a single TCR beta chain. Its antigen is currently unknown. The data originate from a study of T cell repertoires in cytomegalovirus infection. Study summary: Peptides in the study included HLA-C-restricted and HLA-B-restricted CMV epitopes. Evidence of both CMV infection and a matching HLA type came from public TCR beta signatures.

The V end was cut by 7 bases, the J end by 12 bases, with 22 bases between. This CDR3 has 14 amino acids. Study conclusions and caveats: The response measured ex vivo was dominated by TCR beta clonotypes (HLA-C-restricted and CMV-specific).

TCRdb reanalysed the reads using MiXCR and keeps one entry per CDR3 protein. The sample lists about 470,000 distinct CDR3 sequences, roughly 46% occurring once. The sequences come from cultured PBMCs, collected from culture after CMV antigen stimulation. The TCR sequence derives from a human donor in good health (CMV status not recorded). Some clones in this sample may be carry-over from other donors' samples. The chain couples TRBV12-3 or TRBV12-4 to TRBJ2-1; no reliable D call. CDR3: CASIPCFGWAWQFF. The CDR3 DNA reads TGTGCCAGCATCCCCTGCTTCGGCTGGGCGTGGCAGTTCTTC.